Below are 23 T cell receptor beta chains sequenced from a single sample in a study of metastatic and nonmetastatic thyroid tumors (TCRdb year 2020). To prepare the library, PCR was applied. Sequencing instrument: Illumina HiSeq 4000. In TCRdb, the public reads were trimmed at Q25 with fastp and aligned with MiXCR, with productive beta chains retained. Within this sample are 46,000 or so clones, with 15% to 20% of them counted one time only. Jointly, the top ten make up 22% of the sample. Before undergoing thyroid surgery, none of the patients had been given any kind of treatment. Sequences were obtained from blood. The source is a female donor with papillary thyroid cancer or a benign thyroid nodule (not recorded which). Some clones in this sample may be carry-over from other donors' samples.

In this sample, this clone turned up a few times. The rearrangement links TRBV27 to TRBJ2-5; D ambiguous. This CDR3 has 13 residues. V shed 2 bases and J shed 5 bases, with 9 bases lying between them. Germline V gene lookup returns CDR1 MNHEY and CDR2 SMNVEV (reference sequence). The chain's CDR3 is CASSLIPWETQYF. The CDR3 region has the DNA TGTGCCAGCAGTTTAATTCCCTGGGAGACCCAGTACTTC.

CDR3: CASSSGRGYRAFF. The CDR3, as DNA: TGTGCCAGCAGCTCAGGAAGGGGTTACCGAGCTTTCTTT. This sequence joins TRBV7-2 and TRBJ1-1; possible D gene TRBD1, 5 bases. The CDR3 loop spans 13 amino acids. Germline V gene sequence: CDR1 SGHTA, CDR2 FQGNSA. V dropped 4 bases and J dropped 10 bases, with 16 bases sitting between them.

This clone was seen a few times. J is TRBJ2-2 and V is TRBV19; D unclear. Germline loops: CDR1 LNHDA, CDR2 SQIVND (reference sequence). The CDR3 extends over 14 amino acids. V was trimmed by 8 bases and J by 0 bases, leaving 10 bases between them. The CDR3, as DNA: TGTGCCAGTTCAGCTATCCCGAACACCGGGGAGCTGTTTTTT. It is translated as CASSAIPNTGELFF. Full variable domain (outside the CDR3, taken from reference TRBV19 and TRBJ2-2): DGGITQSPKYLFRKEGQNVTLSCEQNLNHDAMYWYRQDPGQGLRLIYYSQIVNDFQKGDIAEGYSVSREKKESFPLTVTSAQKNPTAFYLCASSAIPNTGELFFGEGSRLTVL.

In its sample, this clone was seen once. Germline and junction disagree at one end, which may indicate a read error. This chain joins TRBV20-1 and TRBJ2-7; 8 bases align to TRBD1. The germline CDR1 and CDR2 sequences are DFQATT and SNEGSKA (reference sequence). The CDR3 is made up of 15 amino acids. CDR3: CSSRRTGSISYEQYF. CDR3 sequence (DNA): TGCAGTTCTAGGCGGACAGGGTCCATCTCCTACGAGCAGTACTTC.

This clone showed up many times. The gene calls are TRBV9 and TRBJ1-2; D uncertain. V was shortened by 3 bases and J by 2 bases, with 2 bases between the two germline ends. The CDR3 totals 11 residues. Germline V lookup: CDR1 SGDLS, CDR2 YYNGEE. This CDR3 reads CASSANYGYTF. CDR3 nucleotide sequence: TGTGCCAGCAGCGCCAACTATGGCTACACCTTC.

As regards this clone: The junction differs from germline at one of its ends, possibly a read error. J is TRBJ2-1 and V is TRBV10-1; D may match TRBD1 or TRBD2 (6 bases each). Looked up from germline, CDR1 is WNHNN and CDR2 is SYGVQD (reference sequence). The CDR3 extends over 14 amino acids. CDR3 sequence (DNA): TGCGGCAGCAGTGAAAGGGGGGCCAACAATGAGCAGTTCTTC. It codes for CGSSERGANNEQFF.

This clone was found many times. The V gene is TRBV29-1, the J gene TRBJ2-4; 12 nucleotides agree with TRBD1. Germline CDR1 reads SQVTM; CDR2 reads ANQGSEA. V lost 7 bases and J lost 9; bases outside the gene matches: 13. The CDR3 runs to 15 residues. DNA of the CDR3: TGCAGCGCCGCCGGGACAGGGGGCCTGTGGGGCATTCAGTACTTC. It encodes CSAAGTGGLWGIQYF.

There are a few counts of this clone. A single base separates this from a much larger clone, so it may be a read error. In DNA, the CDR3 is TGTGTCAGCAGGGACCCGGGACAGGGAATGAGCTGGGGCTACACCTTC. Residues: CVSRDPGQGMSWGYTF. The rearrangement joins TRBV5-4 to TRBJ1-2; TRBD1 matches 9 bases. This CDR3 is built from 16 residues. Germline lookup yields CDR1 SGHNT and CDR2 YYREEE (reference sequence). The full variable domain, with the rest looked up from reference TRBV5-4 and TRBJ1-2, is ETGVTQSPTHLIKTRGQQVTLRCSSQSGHNTVSWYQQALGQGPQFIFQYYREEENGRGNFPPRFSGLQFPNYSSELNVNALELDDSALYLCVSRDPGQGMSWGYTFGSGTRLTVV.

This clone was seen ten or more times. V usage is TRBV6-1 and J usage is TRBJ2-5; a weak D match, TRBD1 (6 bases). CDR3 size: 14 residues. In germline, CDR1 is MNHNS, CDR2 SASEGT. V was trimmed by 5 bases and J by 5 bases, leaving 15 bases between them. The CDR3 region has the DNA TGTGCCAGCAGTTCCAGGGGTCTTGGTGAGACCCAGTACTTC. Residues: CASSSRGLGETQYF.

This clone was found many times. This chain uses TRBV30 with TRBJ2-7; tentative D call: TRBD2 (6 bases). There are 14 residues in the CDR3. The V end was cut by 2 bases, the J end by 4 bases, with 15 bases between. Germline V lookup: CDR1 GTSNPN, CDR2 SVGIG (reference sequence). The DNA of the CDR3 is TGTGCCTGGAGTCTCGGAGGGAGTTGGTACGAGCAGTACTTC. It encodes CAWSLGGSWYEQYF.

At least ten counts were recorded for this clone. V gene TRBV4-1 combines with J gene TRBJ1-2; no clear D gene. Germline V gene data show CDR1 as MGHRA and CDR2 as YSYEKL. Between the trimmed V and J ends, which lost 6 bases and 0 bases, there was a span of 11 bases. This CDR3 has 14 residues. CDR3: CASSPGNTNYGYTF. The CDR3 DNA reads TGCGCCAGCAGTCCGGGGAATACTAACTATGGCTACACCTTC.

The sample holds many counts of this clone. Distinct nucleotide sequences in the sample also encode this CDR3. This chain connects TRBV20-1 to TRBJ2-1; TRBD2 matches 7 bases. The germline CDR1 and CDR2 sequences are DFQATT and SNEGSKA (reference sequence). The CDR3 has 15 residues. With V trimmed by 3 bases and J by 8 bases, 13 bases remained unmatched. The CDR3 reads CSARLSSGAGYEQFF. CDR3 bases: TGCAGTGCTAGGTTGTCTAGTGGAGCGGGGTATGAGCAGTTCTTC.

This clone showed up many times. The V and J genes are TRBV10-2 and TRBJ1-3; tentatively, D is TRBD1 (5 bases). Trimming took 2 bases from V and 0 from J, leaving 8 bases between them. From germline, CDR1 is WSHSY and CDR2 SAAADI. CDR3 length: 15 amino acids. CDR3 coding DNA: TGCGCCAGCAGTGAGGTGGGGGGCTCTGGAAACACCATATATTTT. Protein: CASSEVGGSGNTIYF.

This clone was detected a few times. This clone may be a read error of a much larger clone one base away. The rearrangement joins TRBV7-9 to TRBJ2-5; TRBD1 might be the D (6 bases). Germline CDR1 is SEHNR and CDR2 is FQNEAQ (reference sequence). The CDR3 covers 16 residues. The CDR3 sequence is CASSPPPRYRVGQVDF. CDR3 nucleotide sequence: TGTGCCAGCAGCCCACCCCCCCGGTACAGGGTTGGACAAGTCGACTTC.

This clone was counted ten times or more. This chain joins TRBV7-2 and TRBJ2-5; the D gene could be TRBD1 or TRBD2 (5 bases each). V lost 2 bases and J lost 4, with 14 bases in between. The CDR3 is made up of 15 amino acids. From germline, CDR1 is SGHTA and CDR2 FQGNSA. CDR3 in DNA: TGTGCCAGCAGCTTATCATTGGGGGTGGGAGAGACCCAGTACTTC. Amino acids: CASSLSLGVGETQYF.

With respect to this clone: A much larger clone sits a single nucleotide away, making a read error possible. The chain has TRBV20-1 and TRBJ2-7; no clear D. This CDR3 comprises 13 residues. CDR1 DFQATT and CDR2 SNEGSKA come from the germline V gene (reference sequence). Here the CDR3 DNA reads TGCAGTGCTGGAGATCGTCCCAGTGACGAGCAGTACTTC. Amino acids: CSAGDRPSDEQYF.

Many counts were recorded for this clone. J is TRBJ2-7 and V is TRBV30; TRBD1 might be the D (5 bases). The CDR3 runs to 13 residues. V lost 5 bases and J 0 bases, leaving 11 bases between the germline ends. CDR1 GTSNPN and CDR2 SVGIG come from the germline V gene (reference sequence). This CDR3 reads CAWGARSSYEQYF. Written as DNA, the CDR3 is TGTGCCTGGGGGGCTAGGAGCTCCTACGAGCAGTACTTC.

This clone was picked up many times. V gene TRBV10-3 combines with J gene TRBJ2-5; no clear D gene. From germline, CDR1 is ENHRY and CDR2 SYGVKD. Trimming took off 3 bases at V and 1 base at J, with 9 bases between the two ends. The CDR3 runs 14 residues. CDR3 nucleotide sequence: TGTGCCATCAGTGAAAGTAACAGCCAAGAGACCCAGTACTTC. Encoded protein: CAISESNSQETQYF.

This clone was recorded many times. The chain uses TRBV20-1 and TRBJ1-1, with D uncertain. V lost 0 bases and J 1 base, leaving 9 bases between the germline ends. The CDR3 is 14 amino acids. The germline V gene encodes CDR1 DFQATT and CDR2 SNEGSKA (reference sequence). CDR3 in amino acids: CSARDLARNTEAFF. For the CDR3, the DNA is TGCAGTGCTAGAGATCTGGCACGGAACACTGAAGCTTTCTTT.

This clone was seen ten or more times. This rearrangement joins TRBV7-3 to TRBJ2-3; D gene unclear. The CDR3 covers 16 residues. V lost 4 bases to trimming and J lost 5 bases, with 19 bases between them. The V gene's germline CDR1 is SGHTA and CDR2 FQGTGA. DNA of the CDR3: TGTGCCAGCAGCTCCTCACCGGCCTCCGCGAGAGATACGCAGTATTTT. Amino acid sequence: CASSSSPASARDTQYF.

The table lists this clone with many counts. This chain links TRBV18 with TRBJ2-3; D is undetermined. Germline V gene data show CDR1 as KGHSH and CDR2 as LQKENI. Trimming pared 2 bases from V and 2 bases from J, leaving 5 bases between. The length of the CDR3 is 13 residues. In DNA, the CDR3 is TGTGCCAGCTCACCAGACTCCACAGATACGCAGTATTTT. It encodes CASSPDSTDTQYF.

This clone is termed medium-sized. V is TRBV6-1 and J is TRBJ2-7; the D is unclear. Germline CDR1 reads MNHNS; CDR2 reads SASEGT. The CDR3 loop spans 11 amino acids. V was trimmed by 5 bases and J by 0 bases, leaving 2 bases between them. CDR3 DNA: TGTGCCAGCAGTCACTCCTACGAGCAGTACTTC. Protein: CASSHSYEQYF.

This clone was recorded a few times. A much larger clone differs by one base, so this may be a read error. This chain joins TRBV5-1 and TRBJ2-4; the D call may be TRBD1 or TRBD2 (5 bases each). The CDR3 covers 14 residues. Germline V lookup: CDR1 SGHRS, CDR2 YFSETQ. The DNA for the CDR3 is TGCGCCAGCAGCTTGGACGGGGCCATAAACATTCAGTACTTC. Protein product: CASSLDGAINIQYF.